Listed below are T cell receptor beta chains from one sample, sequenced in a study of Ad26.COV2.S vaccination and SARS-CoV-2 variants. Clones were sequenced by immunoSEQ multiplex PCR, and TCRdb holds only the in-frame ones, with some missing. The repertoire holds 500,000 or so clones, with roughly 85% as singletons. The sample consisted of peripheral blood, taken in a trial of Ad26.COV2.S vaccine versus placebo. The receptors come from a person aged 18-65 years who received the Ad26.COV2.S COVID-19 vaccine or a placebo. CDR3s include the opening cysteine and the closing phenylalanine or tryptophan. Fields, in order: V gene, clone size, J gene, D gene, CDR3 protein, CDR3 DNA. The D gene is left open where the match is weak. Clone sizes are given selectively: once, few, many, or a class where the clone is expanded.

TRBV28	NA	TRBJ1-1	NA	CASSGDGTEAFF	TGTGCCAGCAGTGGGGACGGTACTGAAGCTTTCTTT
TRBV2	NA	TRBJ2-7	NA	CASLADKPYEQYF	TGTGCCAGCCTTGCGGACAAACCCTACGAGCAGTACTTC
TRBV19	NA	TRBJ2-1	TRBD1	CASSTGTGTYNEQFF	TGTGCCAGTAGTACGGGGACAGGTACCTACAATGAGCAGTTCTTC
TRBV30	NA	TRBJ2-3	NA	CAWSRVPPPVNSSSRDTQYF	TGTGCCTGGAGCCGTGTTCCCCCCCCGGTAAACAGTAGTTCTAGGGATACGCAGTATTTT
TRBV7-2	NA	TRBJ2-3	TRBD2	CASSVAGGPDTQYF	TGTGCCAGCAGCGTAGCGGGAGGCCCAGATACGCAGTATTTT
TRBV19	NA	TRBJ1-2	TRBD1	CASRDRGANYGYTF	TGTGCCAGTAGGGACAGGGGGGCGAACTATGGCTACACCTTC
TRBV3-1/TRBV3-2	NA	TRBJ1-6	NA	CASSQMSVRSSYNSPLHF	TGTGCCAGCAGCCAAATGTCAGTAAGAAGCTCCTATAATTCACCCCTCCACTTT
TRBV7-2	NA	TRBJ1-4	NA	CASSLGGPGEKLFF	TGTGCCAGCAGCTTAGGGGGGCCGGGTGAAAAACTGTTTTTT
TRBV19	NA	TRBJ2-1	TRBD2	CASSFREGRYEQFF	TGTGCCAGTAGTTTTCGGGAGGGCCGCTATGAGCAGTTCTTC
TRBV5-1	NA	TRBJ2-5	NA	CASSLFPAETQYF	TGCGCCAGCAGCTTGTTCCCGGCGGAGACCCAGTACTTC
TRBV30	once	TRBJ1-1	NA	CAWGMNTEAFF	TGTGCCTGGGGTATGAACACTGAAGCTTTCTTT
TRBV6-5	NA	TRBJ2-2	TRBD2	CASSWGTSGTTGELFF	TGTGCCAGCAGTTGGGGGACTAGCGGGACCACCGGGGAGCTGTTTTTT
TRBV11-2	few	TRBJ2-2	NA	CASSLGRRNTGELFF	TGTGCCAGCAGCTTGGGCAGGCGGAACACCGGGGAGCTGTTTTTT
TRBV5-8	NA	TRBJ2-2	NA	CASSLRPGERVRELFF	TGTGCCAGCAGCCTCCGACCGGGAGAACGGGTCCGGGAGCTGTTTTTT
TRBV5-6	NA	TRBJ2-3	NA	CASSLRTTTQYF	TGTGCCAGCAGCTTAAGGACTACTACGCAGTATTTT
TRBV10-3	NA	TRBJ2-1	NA	CAISSLMSEQFF	TGTGCCATCAGTTCGCTTATGTCTGAGCAGTTCTTC
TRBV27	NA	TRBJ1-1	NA	CASSPATITEAFF	TGTGCCAGCAGTCCGGCGACAATCACTGAAGCTTTCTTT
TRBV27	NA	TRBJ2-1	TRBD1	CASSYRDRVSYEQFF	TGTGCCAGCAGTTACCGGGACAGGGTTTCTTATGAGCAGTTCTTC
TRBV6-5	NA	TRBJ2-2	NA	CASSYQGANTGELFF	TGTGCCAGCAGTTACCAGGGTGCGAACACCGGGGAGCTGTTTTTT
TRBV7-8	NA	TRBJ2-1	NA	CASSLVSTVGDEQFF	TGTGCCAGCAGCTTAGTGTCCACCGTTGGGGATGAGCAGTTCTTC
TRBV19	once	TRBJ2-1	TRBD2	CASSPRLARQDNEQFF	TGTGCCAGTAGTCCAAGACTAGCGCGACAGGACAATGAGCAGTTCTTC
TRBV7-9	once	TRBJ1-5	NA	CASSLSNQPQHF	TGTGCCAGCAGTCTGAGCAATCAGCCCCAGCATTTT
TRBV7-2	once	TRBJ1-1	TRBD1	CASSLGQGNTEAFF	TGTGCCAGCAGCCTCGGACAGGGGAACACTGAAGCTTTCTTT
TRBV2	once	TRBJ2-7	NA	CASSETEGGEQYF	TGTGCCAGCAGTGAGACCGAGGGCGGCGAGCAGTACTTC
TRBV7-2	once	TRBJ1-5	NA	CASSAGGGNSNQPQHF	TGTGCCAGCAGCGCCGGGGGGGGTAATAGCAATCAGCCCCAGCATTTT
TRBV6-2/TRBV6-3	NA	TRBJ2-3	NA	CASSYRNAGTQYF	TGTGCCAGCAGTTACAGGAACGCGGGGACGCAGTATTTT
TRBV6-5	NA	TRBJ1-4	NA	CASMRGGTNEKLFF	TGTGCCAGCATGAGGGGAGGAACTAATGAAAAACTGTTTTTT
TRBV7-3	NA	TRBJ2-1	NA	CASSPLGGGSYNEQFF	TGTGCCAGCAGCCCCCTTGGGGGAGGAAGCTACAATGAGCAGTTCTTC
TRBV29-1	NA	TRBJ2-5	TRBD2	CSVVPAGSYQETQYF	TGCAGCGTTGTCCCAGCGGGAAGTTACCAAGAGACCCAGTACTTC
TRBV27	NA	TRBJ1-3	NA	CASREGTPGNTIYF	TGTGCCAGCAGAGAAGGGACACCTGGAAACACCATATATTTT
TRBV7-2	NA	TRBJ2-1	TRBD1	CASSAGTGYGNEQFF	TGTGCCAGCAGCGCCGGGACAGGGTACGGTAATGAGCAGTTCTTC
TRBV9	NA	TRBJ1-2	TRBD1	CASSVTGEGGYTF	TGTGCCAGCAGCGTCACAGGGGAAGGAGGCTACACCTTC
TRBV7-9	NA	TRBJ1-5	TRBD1	CASSPDRGIGQPQHF	TGTGCCAGCAGCCCGGACAGGGGGATCGGTCAGCCCCAGCATTTT
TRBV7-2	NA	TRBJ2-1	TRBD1	CASSRRQGGYNEQFF	TGTGCCAGCAGCAGGCGACAGGGGGGCTACAATGAGCAGTTCTTC
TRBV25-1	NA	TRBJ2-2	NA	CASSKPLGELFF	TGTGCCAGCAGTAAACCCCTTGGGGAGCTGTTTTTT
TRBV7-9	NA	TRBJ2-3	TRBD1	CASTPGQVHTDTQYF	TGTGCCAGCACCCCGGGACAGGTACACACAGATACGCAGTATTTT
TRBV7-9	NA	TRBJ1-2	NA	CASAIGAGNYGYTF	TGTGCCAGCGCTATAGGCGCAGGGAACTATGGCTACACCTTC
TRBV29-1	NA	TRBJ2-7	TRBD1	CSVAGGIYEQYF	TGCAGCGTAGCAGGGGGCATCTACGAGCAGTACTTC
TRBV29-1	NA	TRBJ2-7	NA	CSVDLGYEQYF	TGCAGCGTTGATCTGGGATACGAGCAGTACTTC
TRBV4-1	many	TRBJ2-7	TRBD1	CASSLSGGTYEQYF	TGCGCCAGCAGCCTCTCAGGGGGCACCTACGAGCAGTACTTC
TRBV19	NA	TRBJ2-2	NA	CASRRIDGEATGELFF	TGTGCCAGTAGGCGTATCGACGGGGAGGCGACCGGGGAGCTGTTTTTT
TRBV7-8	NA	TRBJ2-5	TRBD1	CASSQGQGKRETQYF	TGTGCCAGCAGTCAAGGACAGGGGAAGCGAGAGACCCAGTACTTC
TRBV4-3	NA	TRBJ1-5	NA	CASSPDFSNQPQHF	TGCGCCAGCAGCCCAGATTTTAGCAATCAGCCCCAGCATTTT
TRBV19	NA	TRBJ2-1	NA	CASMPPYRDSAEQFF	TGTGCCAGTATGCCCCCTTACAGGGATTCGGCCGAGCAGTTCTTC
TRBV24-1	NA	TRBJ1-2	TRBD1	CATSDSGTGALRGGYTF	TGTGCCACCAGTGATTCCGGGACAGGGGCCCTTCGGGGTGGCTACACCTTC
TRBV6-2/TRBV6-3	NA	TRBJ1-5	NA	CASSYGANQPQHF	TGTGCCAGCAGTTACGGGGCGAATCAGCCCCAGCATTTT
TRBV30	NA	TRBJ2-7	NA	CAWSVSPYEQYF	TGTGCCTGGAGTGTATCCCCCTACGAGCAGTACTTC
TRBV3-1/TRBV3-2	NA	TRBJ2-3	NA	CASSQTPQGGTQYF	TGTGCCAGCAGCCAGACCCCCCAAGGTGGTACGCAGTATTTT
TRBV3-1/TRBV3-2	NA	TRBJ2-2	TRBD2	CASSEGAGVIGELFF	TGTGCCAGCAGCGAGGGAGCGGGAGTGATCGGGGAGCTGTTTTTT